This TCR beta chain was observed in a study of cytomegalovirus exposure and HLA in healthy donors. Whole-study results and caveats: It was likely that a cluster of highly shared sequence variants was a sequencing artifact. Reportedly, fewer N-insertions than the approximately 600-donor mean appeared in an Asian-associated ancestry cluster in a later analysis.

With respect to this clone: The target antigen is unknown.

Amplification used 60 Vbeta primers and 13 Jbeta primers. Original handling: As a later analysis found, there were 60 million to 90 million unique TCR beta chains, of which some 10 million were shared. Data came from immunoSEQ multiplex PCR; TCRdb stores just in-frame clones and leaves some out. V and J calls and clone size come straight from that table; D and trimming were deduced from the DNA. The sample lists about 130,000 clones; about 81% were seen once. This clonotype was sampled from a man aged 30 to 39 in good health and CMV-seronegative. The sequencing sample was made of PBMCs.

CDR3 residues: CASRRPGTGRYEQYF. CDR3 bases: TGTGCCAGCAGGCGGCCCGGGACAGGGCGGTACGAGCAGTACTTC. The chain couples TRBV6-1 to TRBJ2-7, with TRBD1 matching 9 bases. The J segment lost 4 bases and the V segment lost 6 bases, leaving 10 bases of the junction unmatched. This CDR3 has 15 amino acids. CDR1 and CDR2 from the germline V gene are MNHNS and SASEGT.